These 3 T cell receptor beta chains originate from one sample sequenced in a study of low-dose radiotherapy and immunotherapy resistance in tumors. TRAV- and TRBV-specific primers primed first-strand cDNA, covering alpha and beta chains. TCRs were put through approximately 20 PCR cycles of amplification with Phusion. A constant-region primer and the V-primer adapter served as the primer pair. One entry per CDR3 protein, called by TCRdb with MiXCR from the reads. The repertoire has around 60,000 distinct CDR3 sequences, about 23% of them found once; the top ten carry 5.5% to 8.5%. Noted time point: after trial treatment. Treatment meaning: LDRT plus nivolumab, ipilimumab, low-dose cyclophosphamide and aspirin (RACIN trial). The material sequenced was PBMCs, taken after low-dose radiotherapy plus immunotherapy. These receptors originate from a male donor with prostate cancer.

This clonotype has at least ten counts. The J gene is TRBJ2-5, the V gene TRBV4-1; the D call may be TRBD1 or TRBD2 (6 bases each). The CDR3 totals 16 residues. Germline assignment: CDR1 MGHRA and CDR2 YSYEKL. Trimming removed 0 bases at V and 5 bases at J, with 16 bases between. CDR3 bases: TGCGCCAGCAGCCAAGATCAAATGGGGGGCCTGGAGACCCAGTACTTC. Translated: CASSQDQMGGLETQYF.

This clonotype was seen at least ten times. The gene calls are TRBV6-2 or TRBV6-3 and TRBJ1-2; 8 bases map to TRBD1. This CDR3 has 14 amino acids. V lost 5 bases and J lost 8; bases outside the gene matches: 10. Looked up from germline, CDR1 is MNHEY and CDR2 is SVGEGT. The CDR3 spells CASSDDRGRGGYTF. The CDR3 coding sequence is TGTGCCAGCAGTGACGACAGGGGCAGGGGGGGCTACACCTTC.

This clonotype occurred many times. The V gene is TRBV20-1, the J gene TRBJ2-1; 11 positions agree with TRBD2. From germline, CDR1 is DFQATT and CDR2 SNEGSKA (reference sequence). This CDR3 region has 18 residues. V shed 0 bases, J shed 3 bases, and the junction held 10 bases outside the gene matches. DNA for the CDR3: TGCAGTGCTAGAGATCTCGCCCACGGGACTAGCGGCTACAATGAGCAGTTCTTC. It is translated as CSARDLAHGTSGYNEQFF.